These T cell receptor beta chains were read from a single sample in a study of PD-L1 blockade in urothelial cancer. Generated by immunoSEQ multiplex PCR, the TCRdb table keeps only in-frame clones and is missing some. The repertoire holds 50,000 or so clones, with roughly 82% as singletons. This specimen was PBMCs, taken around atezolizumab (anti-PD-L1) treatment. Receptor source: a man in his 70s with urothelial cancer. Each CDR3 is given with its conserved first and last residue. D genes are given only for firm matches. Not every row has a clone size; where given, it reads once, few, many or a size class.

TGCGCCAGCAGCCGCGGACTAGCGGGTGGAGGGGCCTACGAGCAGTACTTC,CASSRGLAGGGAYEQYF,TRBJ2-7,few,TRBD2,TRBV4-1
TGTGCCAGCAGTGAATGGGGGCTCAAGAACACTGAAGCTTTCTTT,CASSEWGLKNTEAFF,TRBJ1-1,once,.,TRBV6-1
TGTGCCAGCAGTCCGGCTACGGACAGGGACTATGGCTACACCTTC,CASSPATDRDYGYTF,TRBJ1-2,.,TRBD1,TRBV27
TGTGCCAGCAGCTTTTCCCCCGGGCGGACTGTACAGTTCTTC,CASSFSPGRTVQFF,TRBJ2-1,.,.,TRBV11-2
TGTGCCAGCAGCCCGAGACTAGCGGAGTACAATGAGCAGTTCTTC,CASSPRLAEYNEQFF,TRBJ2-1,.,TRBD2,TRBV9
TGTGCCAGTAGTATAGGGTCAGGGAACTACGAGCAGTACTTC,CASSIGSGNYEQYF,TRBJ2-7,.,.,TRBV19
TGTGCCAGCAGCATAAACAGGGATTTAACCTACGAGCAGTACTTC,CASSINRDLTYEQYF,TRBJ2-7,.,.,TRBV11-2
TGTGCCAGCAGTTACTCCTACAGGGTTCCTGAAGCTTTCTTT,CASSYSYRVPEAFF,TRBJ1-1,.,.,TRBV6-5
TGTGCCAGCAGTTACGGGTACAGGGGCCCCGAGACCCAGTACTTC,CASSYGYRGPETQYF,TRBJ2-5,.,TRBD1,TRBV6-5
TGTGCCAGCAGGGGTTTTCAACGCCAGGGAGAGACCCAGTACTTC,CASRGFQRQGETQYF,TRBJ2-5,.,.,TRBV6-5
TGTGCCAGTAGGAGGGATAACTATGGCTACACCTTC,CASRRDNYGYTF,TRBJ1-2,.,.,TRBV19
TGTGCCTGGAGTGTTTCCACAAACACTGAAGCTTTCTTT,CAWSVSTNTEAFF,TRBJ1-1,once,.,TRBV30
TGTGCCAGCAGCTACCGGGAGTCTTACGAGCAGTACTTC,CASSYRESYEQYF,TRBJ2-7,.,.,TRBV5-4
TGTGCCAGCAGTCCTCTAGCGGGAGGGACAGATACGCAGTATTTT,CASSPLAGGTDTQYF,TRBJ2-3,.,TRBD2,TRBV27